A single count supports the clone carrying this TCR beta chain. Sequencing was performed with immunoSEQ multiplex PCR; in TCRdb, only in-frame clones are kept and a portion is missing. This table holds 120,000 to 150,000 clones, 75% to 85% found once. These data belong to a study of blood T cell repertoires in COVID-19. Study details: Samples of COVID-19 (acute and convalescent) were obtained from the United States, Italy and Spain. T cells, B-cell-depleted T cells, or PBMCs provided the cDNA or gDNA that served as material.

V gave up 4 bases and J gave up 2 bases, with 9 bases separating them. This CDR3 has 14 amino acids. Germline CDR1 SGHTA, CDR2 FQGNSA. The J gene is TRBJ1-5, the V gene TRBV7-2, with no clear D. This receptor was taken from a man in his fifties or sixties with active or convalescent COVID-19. The sample comprised peripheral blood. This chain's CDR3 is CASSSGDGNQPQHF. The CDR3 DNA follows: TGTGCCAGCAGCTCTGGAGATGGCAATCAGCCCCAGCATTTT.